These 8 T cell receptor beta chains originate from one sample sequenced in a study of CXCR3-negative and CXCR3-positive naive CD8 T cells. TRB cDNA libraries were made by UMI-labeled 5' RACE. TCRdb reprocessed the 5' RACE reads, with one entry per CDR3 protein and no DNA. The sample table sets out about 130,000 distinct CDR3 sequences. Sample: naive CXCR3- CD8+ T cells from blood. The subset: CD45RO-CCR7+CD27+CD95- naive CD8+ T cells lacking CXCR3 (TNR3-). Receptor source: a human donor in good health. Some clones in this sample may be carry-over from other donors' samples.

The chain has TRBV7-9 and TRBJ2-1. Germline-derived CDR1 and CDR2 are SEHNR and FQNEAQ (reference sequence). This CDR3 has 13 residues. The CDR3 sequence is CASSLWQTNEQFF.

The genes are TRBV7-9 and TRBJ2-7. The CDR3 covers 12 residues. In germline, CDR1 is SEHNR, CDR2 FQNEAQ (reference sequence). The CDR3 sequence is CASSKDLYEQYF.

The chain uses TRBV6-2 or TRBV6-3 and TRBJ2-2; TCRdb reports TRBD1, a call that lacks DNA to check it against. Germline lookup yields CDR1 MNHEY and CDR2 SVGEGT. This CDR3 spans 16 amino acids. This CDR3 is CASRHPGGSNTGELFF.

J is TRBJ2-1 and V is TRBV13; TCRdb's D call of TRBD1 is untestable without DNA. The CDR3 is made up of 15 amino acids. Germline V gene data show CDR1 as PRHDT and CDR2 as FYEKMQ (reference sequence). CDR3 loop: CASSLRGGLYNEQFF. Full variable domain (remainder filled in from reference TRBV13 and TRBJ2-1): AAGVIQSPRHLIKEKRETATLKCYPIPRHDTVYWYQQGPGQDPQFLISFYEKMQSDKGSIPDRFSAQQFSDYHSELNMSSLELGDSALYFCASSLRGGLYNEQFFGPGTRLTVL.

This CDR3 is CASSLNYQETQYF. J is TRBJ2-5 and V is TRBV6-2 or TRBV6-3. The CDR3 is 13 amino acids. Germline lookup yields CDR1 MNHEY and CDR2 SVGEGT.

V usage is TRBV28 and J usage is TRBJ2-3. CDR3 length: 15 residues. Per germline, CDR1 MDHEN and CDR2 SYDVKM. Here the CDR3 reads CASSPIEKPTDTQYF. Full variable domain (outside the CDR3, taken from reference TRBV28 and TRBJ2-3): DVKVTQSSRYLVKRTGEKVFLECVQDMDHENMFWYRQDPGLGLRLIYFSYDVKMKEKGDIPEGYSVSREKKERFSLILESASTNQTSMYLCASSPIEKPTDTQYFGPGTRLTVL.

CDR3 residues: CASSIARPDRAQETQYF. This chain joins TRBV28 and TRBJ2-5; the D call of TRBD1 rests on TCRdb alone, since no DNA is present to check it. CDR1 and CDR2 (germline): MDHEN, SYDVKM. This CDR3 has 17 amino acids.

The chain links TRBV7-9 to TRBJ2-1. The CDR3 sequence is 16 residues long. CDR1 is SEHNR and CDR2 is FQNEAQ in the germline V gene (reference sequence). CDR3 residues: CASSLVEPIQINEQFF.